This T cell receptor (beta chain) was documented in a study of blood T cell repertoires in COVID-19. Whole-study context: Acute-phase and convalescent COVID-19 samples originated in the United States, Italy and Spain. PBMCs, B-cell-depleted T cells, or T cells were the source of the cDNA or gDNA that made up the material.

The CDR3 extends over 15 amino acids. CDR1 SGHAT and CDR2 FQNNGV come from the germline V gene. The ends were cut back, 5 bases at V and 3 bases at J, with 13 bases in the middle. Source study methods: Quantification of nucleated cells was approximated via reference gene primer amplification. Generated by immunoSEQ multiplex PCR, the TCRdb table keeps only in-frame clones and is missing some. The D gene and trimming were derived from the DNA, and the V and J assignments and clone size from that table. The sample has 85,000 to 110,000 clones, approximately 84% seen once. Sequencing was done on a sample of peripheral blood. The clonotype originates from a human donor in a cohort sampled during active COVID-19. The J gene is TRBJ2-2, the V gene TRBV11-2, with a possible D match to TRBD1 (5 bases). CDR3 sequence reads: CASSHGQGDTGELFF. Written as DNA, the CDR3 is TGTGCCAGCAGCCATGGGCAGGGTGACACCGGGGAGCTGTTTTTT.